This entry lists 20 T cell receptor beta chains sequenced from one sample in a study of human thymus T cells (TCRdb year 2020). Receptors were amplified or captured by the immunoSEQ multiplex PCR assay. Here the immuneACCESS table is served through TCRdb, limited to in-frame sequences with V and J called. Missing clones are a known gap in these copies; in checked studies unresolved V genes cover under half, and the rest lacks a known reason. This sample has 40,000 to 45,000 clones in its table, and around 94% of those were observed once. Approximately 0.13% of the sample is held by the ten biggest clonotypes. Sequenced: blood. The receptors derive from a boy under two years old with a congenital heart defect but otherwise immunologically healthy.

The chain's CDR3 is CASSLRGGYNEQFF. For the CDR3, the DNA is TGCGCCAGCAGCTTGCGGGGGGGCTACAATGAGCAGTTCTTC. The chain couples TRBV5-1 to TRBJ2-1; 8 nucleotides line up with TRBD2. Germline V gives CDR1 SGHRS, CDR2 YFSETQ. V gave up 1 base and J gave up 3 bases; unmatched junction bases: 0. CDR3 length: 14 amino acids.

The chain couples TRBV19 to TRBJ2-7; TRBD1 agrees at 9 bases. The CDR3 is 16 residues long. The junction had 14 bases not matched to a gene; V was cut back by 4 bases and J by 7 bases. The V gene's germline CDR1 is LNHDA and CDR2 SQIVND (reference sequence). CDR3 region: CASSRHLDRGGKEQYF. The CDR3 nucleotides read TGTGCCAGTAGTAGACATCTGGACAGGGGTGGAAAAGAGCAGTACTTC.

The CDR3 reads CASSPGQGSTDTQYF. CDR3 nucleotide sequence: TGTGCCAGTAGCCCCGGACAGGGGAGCACAGATACGCAGTATTTT. The J gene is TRBJ2-3, the V gene TRBV19; TRBD1 aligns across 9 bases. CDR3 length: 15 amino acids. CDR1 is LNHDA, CDR2 SQIVND, per germline (reference sequence). Losses at the gene ends were 6 bases for V and 0 bases for J; bases not matched to a gene: 4.

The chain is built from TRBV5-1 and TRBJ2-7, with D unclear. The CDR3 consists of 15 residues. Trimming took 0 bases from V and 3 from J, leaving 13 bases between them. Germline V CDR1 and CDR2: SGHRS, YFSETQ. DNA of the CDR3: TGCGCCAGCAGCTTGGCCCCAGACTCCGACTACGAGCAGTACTTC. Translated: CASSLAPDSDYEQYF. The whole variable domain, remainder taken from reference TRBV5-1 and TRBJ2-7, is KAGVTQTPRYLIKTRGQQVTLSCSPISGHRSVSWYQQTPGQGLQFLFEYFSETQRNKGNFPGRFSGRQFSNSRSEMNVSTLELGDSALYLCASSLAPDSDYEQYFGPGTRLTVT.

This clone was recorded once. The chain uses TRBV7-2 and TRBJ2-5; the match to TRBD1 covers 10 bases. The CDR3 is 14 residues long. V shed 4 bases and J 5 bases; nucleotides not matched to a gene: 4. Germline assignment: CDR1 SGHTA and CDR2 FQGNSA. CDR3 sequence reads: CASSSTGGVETQYF. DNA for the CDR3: TGTGCCAGCAGCTCGACAGGGGGCGTGGAGACCCAGTACTTC. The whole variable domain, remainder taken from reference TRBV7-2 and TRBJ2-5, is GAGVSQSPSNKVTEKGKDVELRCDPISGHTALYWYRQSLGQGLEFLIYFQGNSAPDKSGLPSDRFSAERTGGSVSTLTIQRTQQEDSAVYLCASSSTGGVETQYFGPGTRLLVL.

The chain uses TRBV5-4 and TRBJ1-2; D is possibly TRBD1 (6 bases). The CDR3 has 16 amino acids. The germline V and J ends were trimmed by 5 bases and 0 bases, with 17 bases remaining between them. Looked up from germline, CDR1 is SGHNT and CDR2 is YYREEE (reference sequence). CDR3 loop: CASSLQGRKANYGYTF. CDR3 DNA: TGTGCCAGCAGTCTTCAGGGGCGCAAGGCTAACTATGGCTACACCTTC.

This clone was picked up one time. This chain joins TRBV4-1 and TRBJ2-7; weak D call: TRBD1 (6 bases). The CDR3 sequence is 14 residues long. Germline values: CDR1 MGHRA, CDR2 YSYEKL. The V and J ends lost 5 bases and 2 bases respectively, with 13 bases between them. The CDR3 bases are TGCGCCAGCAGCTCTACAGGGCGCCCCTACGAGCAGTACTTC. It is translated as CASSSTGRPYEQYF.

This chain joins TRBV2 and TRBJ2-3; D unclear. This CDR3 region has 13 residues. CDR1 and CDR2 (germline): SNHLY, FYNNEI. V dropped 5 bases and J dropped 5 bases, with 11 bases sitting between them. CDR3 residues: CASSSRRRDTQYF. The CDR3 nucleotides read TGTGCCAGCAGTTCCCGACGGAGAGATACGCAGTATTTT.

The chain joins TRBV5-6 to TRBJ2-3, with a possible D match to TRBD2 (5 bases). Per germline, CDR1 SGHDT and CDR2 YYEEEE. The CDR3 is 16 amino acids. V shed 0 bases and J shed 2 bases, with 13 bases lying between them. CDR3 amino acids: CASSLVRGSVTDTQYF. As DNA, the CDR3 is TGTGCCAGCAGCTTGGTTCGGGGATCGGTCACAGATACGCAGTATTTT.

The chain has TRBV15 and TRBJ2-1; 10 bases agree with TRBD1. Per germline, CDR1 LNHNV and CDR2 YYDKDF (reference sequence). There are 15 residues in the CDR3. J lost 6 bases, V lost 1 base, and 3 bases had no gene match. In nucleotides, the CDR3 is TGTGCCACCAGCAGAGGGGACAGGGGCTTCAATGAGCAGTTCTTC. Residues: CATSRGDRGFNEQFF.

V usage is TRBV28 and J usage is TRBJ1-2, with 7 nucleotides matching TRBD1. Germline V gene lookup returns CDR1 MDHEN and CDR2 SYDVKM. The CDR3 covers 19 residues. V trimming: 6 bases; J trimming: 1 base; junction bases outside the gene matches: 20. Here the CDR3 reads CASSPRITWTGLFNYGYTF. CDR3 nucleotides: TGTGCCAGCAGCCCCAGAATTACCTGGACAGGCCTTTTTAACTATGGCTACACCTTC.

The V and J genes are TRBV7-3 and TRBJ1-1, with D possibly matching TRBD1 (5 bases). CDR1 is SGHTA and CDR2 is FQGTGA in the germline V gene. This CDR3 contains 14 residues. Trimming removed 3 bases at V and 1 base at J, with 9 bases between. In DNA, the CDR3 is TGTGCCAGCAGCTTGGGGCCCGGGAACACTGAAGCTTTCTTT. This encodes CASSLGPGNTEAFF.

CDR3: CASSGLTSGPRDTQYF. CDR3 coding DNA: TGTGCCAGCAGCGGCCTCACTAGCGGGCCTCGGGATACGCAGTATTTT. The genes are TRBV9 and TRBJ2-3; 9 bases are a match to TRBD2. Germline trimming cut 3 bases from V and 6 bases from J; bases unmatched to any gene: 11. This CDR3 spans 16 amino acids. Germline CDR1 and CDR2: SGDLS and YYNGEE.

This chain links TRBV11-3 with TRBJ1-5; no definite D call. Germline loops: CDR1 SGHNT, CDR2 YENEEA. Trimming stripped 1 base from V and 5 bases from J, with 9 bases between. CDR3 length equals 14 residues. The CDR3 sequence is CASSLVNAHQPQHF. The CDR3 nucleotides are TGTGCCAGCAGCTTAGTGAACGCTCATCAGCCCCAGCATTTT.

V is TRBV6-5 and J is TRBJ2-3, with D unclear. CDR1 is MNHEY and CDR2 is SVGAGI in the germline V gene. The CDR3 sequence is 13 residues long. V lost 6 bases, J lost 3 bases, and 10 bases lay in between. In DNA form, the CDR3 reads TGTGCCAGCAGCGGACGGACGACAGATACGCAGTATTTT. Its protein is CASSGRTTDTQYF.

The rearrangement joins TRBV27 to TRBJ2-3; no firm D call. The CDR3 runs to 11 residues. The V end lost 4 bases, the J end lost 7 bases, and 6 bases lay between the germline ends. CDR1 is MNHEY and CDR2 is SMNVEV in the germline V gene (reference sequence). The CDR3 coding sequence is TGTGCCAGCAGTTCCCTGAATACGCAGTATTTT. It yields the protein CASSSLNTQYF.

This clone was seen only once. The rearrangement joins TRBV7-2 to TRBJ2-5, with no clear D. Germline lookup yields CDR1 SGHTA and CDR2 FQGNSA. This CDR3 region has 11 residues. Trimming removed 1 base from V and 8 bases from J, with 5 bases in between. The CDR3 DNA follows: TGTGCCAGCAGCTTAGTGGAAACCCAGTACTTC. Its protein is CASSLVETQYF.

This chain's CDR3 is CASSQDRASTYGYTF. In DNA, the CDR3 is TGTGCCAGCAGCCAAGATAGGGCCAGCACCTATGGCTACACCTTC. The J gene is TRBJ1-2, the V gene TRBV4-2; no definite D call. Trimming took 0 bases from V and 4 from J, leaving 12 bases between them. Per germline, CDR1 LGHNA and CDR2 YNFKEQ. The CDR3 has 15 amino acids.

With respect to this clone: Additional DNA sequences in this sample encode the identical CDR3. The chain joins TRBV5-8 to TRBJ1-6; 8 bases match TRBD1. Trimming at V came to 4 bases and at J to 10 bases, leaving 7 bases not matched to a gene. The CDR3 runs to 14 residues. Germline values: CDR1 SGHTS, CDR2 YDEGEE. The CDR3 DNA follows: TGTGCCAGCAGCCTAGGACAGGGTGGATCACCCCTCCACTTT. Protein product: CASSLGQGGSPLHF.

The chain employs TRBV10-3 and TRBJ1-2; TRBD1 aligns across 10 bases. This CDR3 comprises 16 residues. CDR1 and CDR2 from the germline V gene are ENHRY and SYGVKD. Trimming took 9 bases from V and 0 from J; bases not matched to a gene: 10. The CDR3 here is CAISGTGVASNYGYTF. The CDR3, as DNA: TGTGCCATATCCGGGACAGGGGTCGCCTCTAACTATGGCTACACCTTC.